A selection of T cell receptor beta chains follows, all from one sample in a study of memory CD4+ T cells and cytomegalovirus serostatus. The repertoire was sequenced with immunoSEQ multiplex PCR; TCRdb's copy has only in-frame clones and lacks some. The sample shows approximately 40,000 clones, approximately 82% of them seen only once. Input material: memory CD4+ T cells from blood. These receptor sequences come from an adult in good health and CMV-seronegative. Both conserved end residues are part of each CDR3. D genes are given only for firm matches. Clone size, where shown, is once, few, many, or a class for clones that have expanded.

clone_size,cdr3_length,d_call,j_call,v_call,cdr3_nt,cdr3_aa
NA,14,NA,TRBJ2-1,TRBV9,TGTGCCAGCAGCCCCAGGGTTTCCTACAATGAGCAGTTCTTC,CASSPRVSYNEQFF
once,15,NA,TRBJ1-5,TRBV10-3,TGTGCCATCAGTGAGTCGGTGGGGAATAATCAGCCCCAGCATTTT,CAISESVGNNQPQHF
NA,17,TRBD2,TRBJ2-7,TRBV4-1,TGCGCCAGCAGCCAAAAACCAGCGGGGGCCTCATCCTACGAGCAGTACTTC,CASSQKPAGASSYEQYF
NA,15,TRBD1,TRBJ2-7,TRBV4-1,TGCGCCAGCAGCCTCGAACCCTCTCAGGGGGCCGAGCAGTACTTC,CASSLEPSQGAEQYF
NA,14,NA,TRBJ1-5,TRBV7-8,TGTGCCAGCAGCGTCAGACAGGTAGCGCAGCCCCAGCATTTT,CASSVRQVAQPQHF
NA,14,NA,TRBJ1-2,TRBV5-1,TGCGCCAGCAGCTTGGCACAGATAGGTAGTGGCTACACCTTC,CASSLAQIGSGYTF
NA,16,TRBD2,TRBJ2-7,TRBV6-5,TGTGCCAGCAGTTACGGCCGCAGCGGGGGGCCCTACGAGCAGTACTTC,CASSYGRSGGPYEQYF
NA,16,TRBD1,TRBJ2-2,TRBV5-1,TGCGCCAGCAGCGCCCGGACAGGGATGTGGACCGGGGAGCTGTTTTTT,CASSARTGMWTGELFF
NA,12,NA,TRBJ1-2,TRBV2,TGTGCCAGCACCTATGACCTGGGAGGCTACACCTTC,CASTYDLGGYTF
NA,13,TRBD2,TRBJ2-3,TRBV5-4,TGTGCCAGCAGCGCGGGGGGCGGGGATACGCAGTATTTT,CASSAGGGDTQYF
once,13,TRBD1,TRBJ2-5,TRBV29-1,TGCAGCGTCGGGACAGGGACGCGGGAGACCCAGTACTTC,CSVGTGTRETQYF
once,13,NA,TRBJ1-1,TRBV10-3,TGTGCCATCGCCGGACAGTCAAACACTGAAGCTTTCTTT,CAIAGQSNTEAFF
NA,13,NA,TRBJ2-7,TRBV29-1,TGCAGCGTTGCCGGGACTCCAAACAACGAGCAGTACTTC,CSVAGTPNNEQYF
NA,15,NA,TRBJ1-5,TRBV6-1,TGTGCCAGCAGTAACGAGGACGGGCCCAATCAGCCCCAGCATTTT,CASSNEDGPNQPQHF
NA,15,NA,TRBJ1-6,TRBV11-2,TGTGCCAGCAGCTCCCAACAAGCTTTGATTTCACCCCTCCACTTT,CASSSQQALISPLHF
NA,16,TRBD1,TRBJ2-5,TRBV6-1,TGTGCCAGCAGTGAAGCGATGACAGGGTTTAAGGAGGCCCAGTACTTC,CASSEAMTGFKEAQYF
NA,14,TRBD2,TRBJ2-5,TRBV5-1,TGCGCCAGCAGCATAAAAGCGGGGGGCGAGACCCAGTACTTC,CASSIKAGGETQYF
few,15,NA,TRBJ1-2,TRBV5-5,TGTGCCAGCAGCTTGCGAATTTGGGCGCCGGGAGGCTACACCTTC,CASSLRIWAPGGYTF
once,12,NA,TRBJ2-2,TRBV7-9,TGTGCCAGCAGTTACCTCACCGGGGAGCTGTTTTTT,CASSYLTGELFF
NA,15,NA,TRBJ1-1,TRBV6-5,TGTGCCAGCAGAAAAAACGGGGGGGGGAACACTGAAGCTTTCTTT,CASRKNGGGNTEAFF
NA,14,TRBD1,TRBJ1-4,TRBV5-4,TGTGCCAGCAGCTTTGCAGGGGGATACGAAAAACTGTTTTTT,CASSFAGGYEKLFF
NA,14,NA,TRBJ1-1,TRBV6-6,TGTGCCAGCAGTTACGCCGGACAGTCCGGTGAAGCTTTCTTT,CASSYAGQSGEAFF
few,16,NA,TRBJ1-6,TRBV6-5,TGTGCCAGCAGTTACTCTGGGCAGTACTATAATTCACCCCTCCACTTT,CASSYSGQYYNSPLHF
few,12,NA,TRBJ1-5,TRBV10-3,TGTGCCATCAGTGAGTCGGATCAGCCCCAGCATTTT,CAISESDQPQHF
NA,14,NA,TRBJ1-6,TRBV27,TGTGCCAGCAGTTTCCCGGATAATAATTCACCCCTCCACTTT,CASSFPDNNSPLHF
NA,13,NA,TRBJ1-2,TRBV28,TGTGCCAGCAGTTTATTCAGGGCACAGGGCTACACCTTC,CASSLFRAQGYTF
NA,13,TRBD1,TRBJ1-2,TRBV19,TGTGCCAGTAGCTATCGACAGGGAGGTGGCTACACCTTC,CASSYRQGGGYTF
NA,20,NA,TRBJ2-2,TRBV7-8,TGTGCCAGCATTGGGGCGCGGATTTCTTCAGATTCCCTCAACACCGGGGAGCTGTTTTTT,CASIGARISSDSLNTGELFF
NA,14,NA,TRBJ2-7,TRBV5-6,TGTGCCAGCAGCGTAGTACTTACAGGACGCGAGCAGTACTTC,CASSVVLTGREQYF
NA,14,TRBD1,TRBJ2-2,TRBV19,TGTGCCAGTATGACAGGGATGAACACCGGGGAGCTGTTTTTT,CASMTGMNTGELFF
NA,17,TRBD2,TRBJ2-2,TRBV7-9,TGTGCCAGCAGCGGCCTAGCGGGGGCCGTCTTCACCGGGGAGCTGTTTTTT,CASSGLAGAVFTGELFF
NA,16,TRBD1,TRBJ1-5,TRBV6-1,TGTGCCAGCAGTGATTACGACAGGGTCCCTTTGCGGCCCCAGCATTTT,CASSDYDRVPLRPQHF
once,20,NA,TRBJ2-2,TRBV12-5,TGTGCTAGTGGTTTGGTACAGGGAGTGACGAGGGAGGGGAACACCGGGGAGCTGTTTTTT,CASGLVQGVTREGNTGELFF
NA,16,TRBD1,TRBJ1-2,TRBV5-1,TGCGCCAGCAGCCAGTACCGACAGGGAAGGGGTTATGGCTACACCTTC,CASSQYRQGRGYGYTF
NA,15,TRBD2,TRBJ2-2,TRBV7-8,TGTGCCAGCAGCCAATCTAGCGGGGGTGCCGGGGAGCTGTTTTTT,CASSQSSGGAGELFF
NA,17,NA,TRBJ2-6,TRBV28,TGTGCCAGCAGTTTAGATCCAAGGGTAGAAGGGGCCAACGTCCTGACTTTC,CASSLDPRVEGANVLTF
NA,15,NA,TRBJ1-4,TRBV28,TGTGCCAGCAGAAGTTCGGGGGCAACTAATGAAAAACTGTTTTTT,CASRSSGATNEKLFF
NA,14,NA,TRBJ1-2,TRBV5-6,TGTGCCAGCAGCTTGCTACAGGGTTTCGGTGGCTACACCTTC,CASSLLQGFGGYTF
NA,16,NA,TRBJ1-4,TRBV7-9,TGTGCCAGCAGCCAGCTCAAACAGGGTTTGAATGAAAAACTGTTTTTT,CASSQLKQGLNEKLFF
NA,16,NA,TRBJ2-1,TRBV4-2,TGTGCCAGCAGCCAAGACTCACGGGGGACTTATGGTGAGCAGTTCTTC,CASSQDSRGTYGEQFF
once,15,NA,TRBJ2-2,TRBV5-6,TGTGCCAGCAGCTTGGTTTCGACGGGCACCGGGGAGCTGTTTTTT,CASSLVSTGTGELFF
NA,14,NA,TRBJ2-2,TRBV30,TGTGCCTGGAGTCCTGGGATTAGCACCGGGGAGCTGTTTTTT,CAWSPGISTGELFF
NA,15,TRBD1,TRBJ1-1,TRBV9,TGTGCCAGCAGCGTCGAGGGGGCCCGGAACACTGAAGCTTTCTTT,CASSVEGARNTEAFF
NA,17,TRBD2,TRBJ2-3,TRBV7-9,TGTGCCAGCAGCTTAGGATTAGCTAGCGGGGGCACAGATACGCAGTATTTT,CASSLGLASGGTDTQYF
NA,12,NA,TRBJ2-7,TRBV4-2,TGTGCCAGCAGCCAAGACCGGGGGAAGCAGTACTTC,CASSQDRGKQYF